This entry is about one T cell receptor beta chain. Unique molecular identifiers featured in how the TCRbeta library was prepared. Via MiXCR, TCRdb re-called the PCR reads, giving one row per CDR3 protein. This table has 400,000 to 500,000 distinct CDR3 sequences, approximately 11% appearing once. The ends lost 4 bases at V and 5 bases at J; junction bases unmatched: 10. Germline V CDR1 and CDR2: SGHRS, YFSETQ. The CDR3 covers 16 residues. These data originate in a study of T-cell reconstitution after alpha-beta-depleted transplantation in children. V gene TRBV5-1 combines with J gene TRBJ1-1; TRBD1 matches at 11 bases. Sequences were derived from PBMCs from the stem cell graft donor, sampled from the stem cell graft. This TCR derives from a human donor who donated a stem cell graft to a child with acute myeloid leukemia. The CDR3 reads CASSVVPGQGVTEAFF. The DNA for the CDR3 is TGCGCCAGCAGCGTCGTACCGGGACAGGGGGTGACTGAAGCTTTCTTT. Based on the CDR3 plus reference TRBV5-1 and TRBJ1-1, the full variable domain is KAGVTQTPRYLIKTRGQQVTLSCSPISGHRSVSWYQQTPGQGLQFLFEYFSETQRNKGNFPGRFSGRQFSNSRSEMNVSTLELGDSALYLCASSVVPGQGVTEAFFGQGTRLTVV.